These T cell receptor beta chains were read from a single sample in a study of memory CD4+ T cells and cytomegalovirus serostatus. Repertoires were generated with immunoSEQ multiplex PCR, while TCRdb's copy carries only in-frame clones and drops some. Among 55,000 to 65,000 clones listed, about four fifths were seen once. The material sequenced was memory CD4+ T cells from blood. Every receptor here comes from an adult in good health and CMV-seronegative. Some clones in this sample may be carry-over from other donors' samples. The CDR3 runs from the conserved cysteine through the conserved F or W. Fields, in order: V gene, clone size, J gene, D gene, CDR3 DNA, CDR3 protein. The D gene is left open where the match is weak. Size tells how often a clone was seen (once, few, many) or the class of an expanded clone, and some rows leave it out.

TRBV28	NA	TRBJ2-2	NA	TGTGCCAGCACCTCGAGGGCCCGAGGCACCGGGGAGCTGTTTTTT	CASTSRARGTGELFF
TRBV5-1	NA	TRBJ1-2	NA	TGCGCCAGCAGCCCATCAGGCGGGGCTTCGGGCGTTGATGGCTACACCTTC	CASSPSGGASGVDGYTF
TRBV21-1	NA	TRBJ2-2	NA	TGTGCCAGCAGCACCAGGGTGCGGTACACCGGGGAGCTGTTTTTT	CASSTRVRYTGELFF
TRBV5-6	once	TRBJ2-2	TRBD2	TGTGCCAGCAGTGATTTCCTAGCGGGAGGGCAGAACACCGGGGAGCTGTTTTTT	CASSDFLAGGQNTGELFF
TRBV30	NA	TRBJ2-3	TRBD1	TGTGCCTGGAGCTTCCGGGACAGGGGTTTCACAGATACGCAGTATTTT	CAWSFRDRGFTDTQYF
TRBV4-2	NA	TRBJ2-2	NA	TGTGCCAGCAGCCAAGATCGAGGGAACACCGGGGAGCTGTTTTTT	CASSQDRGNTGELFF
TRBV9	NA	TRBJ2-7	TRBD2	TGTGCCAGCAGCCCACGGGGGACTAGCGGGAGGTACGAGCAGTACTTC	CASSPRGTSGRYEQYF
TRBV5-1	NA	TRBJ1-1	NA	TGCGCCAGCTCATCCGGGGCTTTGAACACTGAAGCTTTCTTT	CASSSGALNTEAFF
TRBV4-1	NA	TRBJ1-1	NA	TGCGCCAGCAGCCAGTGGGGGGGTGGCACTGAAGCTTTCTTT	CASSQWGGGTEAFF
TRBV6-1	NA	TRBJ1-2	TRBD1	TGTGCCGGCATGACAGGGCTTTTAGGCTACACCTTC	CAGMTGLLGYTF
TRBV5-1	NA	TRBJ2-2	TRBD2	TGCGCCAGCAGCCTGACTAGCGGGGCGAACACCGGGGAGCTGTTTTTT	CASSLTSGANTGELFF
TRBV6-1	once	TRBJ2-7	TRBD2	TGTGCCAGCAGTGATGTCGGGAGGGCAAACTACGAGCAGTACTTC	CASSDVGRANYEQYF
TRBV28	NA	TRBJ2-1	NA	TGTGCCAGCAGCCCAAGGACTGGGAGTGAGCAGTTCTTC	CASSPRTGSEQFF
TRBV7-8	NA	TRBJ2-7	NA	TGTGCCAGCAGCTTATCGGTCGAGCAGTACTTC	CASSLSVEQYF
TRBV9	NA	TRBJ2-2	NA	TGTGCCAGCAGCGAAGTGGTAGGGAACACCGGGGAGCTGTTTTTT	CASSEVVGNTGELFF
TRBV5-5	few	TRBJ1-3	NA	TGTGCCAGCAGCTTGGTAGGAAACACCATATATTTT	CASSLVGNTIYF
TRBV6-5	NA	TRBJ2-1	NA	TGTGCCAGCAGGAACTCGTTCTACAATGAGCAGTTCTTC	CASRNSFYNEQFF
TRBV5-1	NA	TRBJ2-7	NA	TGCGCCAGCAGCTTGGCCCGTAGCTCCTACGAGCAGTACTTC	CASSLARSSYEQYF
TRBV7-9	NA	TRBJ2-1	TRBD1	TGTGCCAGCAGTCCGGGACAGGGCGGTTTGAATGAGCAGTTCTTC	CASSPGQGGLNEQFF
TRBV18	NA	TRBJ2-1	TRBD2	TGTGCCAGCTCACCTCAGGCGGGAGTAAGGGGCAATGAGCAGTTCTTC	CASSPQAGVRGNEQFF
TRBV7-2	NA	TRBJ1-3	NA	TGTGCCAGCAGCCCCCGAACTGGAAACACCATATATTTT	CASSPRTGNTIYF
TRBV18	NA	TRBJ2-5	NA	TGTGCCAGCTCACCACCGGGGCAAGAGACCCAGTACTTC	CASSPPGQETQYF